This section outlines one TCR beta chain sequence together with its context. The authors negatively isolated CD8+ and CD4+ T cells and FACS-enriched TEMRA cells. When the RNA was reverse transcribed, random hexamers were used with an input of roughly 0.45 to 1 ug. TCR beta CDR3 was amplified by immunoSEQ covering 54 Vbeta and 13 Jbeta. TCRdb processed the immunoSEQ multiplex PCR reads anew with MiXCR; each CDR3 protein has one entry. The sample lists roughly 330,000 distinct CDR3 sequences, approximately 90% occurring once. This entry belongs to a study of CD8 T cells in Susac syndrome. V was clipped by 1 base and J by 1 base; unmatched bases: 3. This CDR3 is built from 15 residues.

The material sequenced was CD4+ T cells from PBMCs. V usage is TRBV23-1 and J usage is TRBJ2-5; 7 bases agree with TRBD2. TRBV23-1 is given ORF status, its function remaining uncertain. This TCR was sampled from a human donor with multiple sclerosis. DNA for the CDR3: TGCGCCAGCAGTCAATTCAGGGAGGGCCAAGAGACCCAGTACTTC. Its protein is CASSQFREGQETQYF.